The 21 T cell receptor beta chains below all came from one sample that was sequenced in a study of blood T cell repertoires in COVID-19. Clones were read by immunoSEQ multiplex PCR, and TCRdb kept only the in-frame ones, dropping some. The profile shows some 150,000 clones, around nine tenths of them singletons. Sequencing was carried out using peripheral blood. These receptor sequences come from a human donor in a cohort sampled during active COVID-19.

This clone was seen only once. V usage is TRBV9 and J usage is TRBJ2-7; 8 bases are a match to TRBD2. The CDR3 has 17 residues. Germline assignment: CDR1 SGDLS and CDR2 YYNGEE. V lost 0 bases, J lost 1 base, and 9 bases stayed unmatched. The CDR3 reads CASSVGPGVAGSYEQYF. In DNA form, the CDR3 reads TGTGCCAGCAGCGTAGGCCCCGGGGTAGCGGGATCCTACGAGCAGTACTTC.

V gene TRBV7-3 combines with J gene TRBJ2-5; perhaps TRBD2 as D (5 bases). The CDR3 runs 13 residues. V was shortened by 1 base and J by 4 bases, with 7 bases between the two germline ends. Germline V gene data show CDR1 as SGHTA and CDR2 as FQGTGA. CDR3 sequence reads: CASSLREGETQYF. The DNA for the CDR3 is TGTGCCAGCAGCTTAAGAGAGGGAGAGACCCAGTACTTC. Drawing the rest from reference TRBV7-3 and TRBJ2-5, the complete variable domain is GAGVSQTPSNKVTEKGKYVELRCDPISGHTALYWYRQSLGQGPEFLIYFQGTGAADDSGLPNDRFFAVRPEGSVSTLKIQRTERGDSAVYLCASSLREGETQYFGPGTRLLVL.

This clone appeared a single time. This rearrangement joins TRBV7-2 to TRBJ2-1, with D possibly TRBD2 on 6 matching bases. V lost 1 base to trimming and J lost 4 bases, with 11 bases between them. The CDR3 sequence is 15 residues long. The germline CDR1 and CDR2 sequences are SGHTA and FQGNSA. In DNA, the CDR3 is TGTGCCAGCAGCTTAGATAGCGGAGATTACAATGAGCAGTTCTTC. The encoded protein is CASSLDSGDYNEQFF.

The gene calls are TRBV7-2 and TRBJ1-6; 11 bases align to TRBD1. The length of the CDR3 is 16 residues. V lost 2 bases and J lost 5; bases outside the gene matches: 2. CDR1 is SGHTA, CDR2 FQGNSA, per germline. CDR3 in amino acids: CASSLRTGGNNSPLHF. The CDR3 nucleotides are TGTGCCAGCAGCTTACGGACAGGGGGCAATAATTCACCCCTCCACTTT. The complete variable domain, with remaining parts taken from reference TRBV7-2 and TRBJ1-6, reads GAGVSQSPSNKVTEKGKDVELRCDPISGHTALYWYRQSLGQGLEFLIYFQGNSAPDKSGLPSDRFSAERTGGSVSTLTIQRTQQEDSAVYLCASSLRTGGNNSPLHFGNGTRLTVT.

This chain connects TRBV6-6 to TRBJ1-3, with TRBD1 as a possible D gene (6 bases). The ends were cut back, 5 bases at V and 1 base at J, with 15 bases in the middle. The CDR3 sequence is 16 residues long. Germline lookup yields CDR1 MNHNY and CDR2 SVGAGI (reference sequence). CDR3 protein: CASSKQGIYSGNTIYF. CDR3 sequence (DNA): TGTGCCAGCAGTAAACAGGGTATATATTCTGGAAACACCATATATTTT.

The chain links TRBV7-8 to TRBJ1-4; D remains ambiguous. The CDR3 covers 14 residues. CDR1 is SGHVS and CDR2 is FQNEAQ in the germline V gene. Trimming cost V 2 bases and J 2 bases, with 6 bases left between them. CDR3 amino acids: CASSLPGTNEKLFF. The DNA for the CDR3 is TGTGCCAGCAGCTTACCCGGGACTAATGAAAAACTGTTTTTT.

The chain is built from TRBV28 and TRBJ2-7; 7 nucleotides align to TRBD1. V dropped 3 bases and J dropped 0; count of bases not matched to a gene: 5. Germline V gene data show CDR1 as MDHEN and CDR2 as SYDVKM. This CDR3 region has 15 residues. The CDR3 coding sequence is TGTGCCAGCAGTTTCGTCGGGACAGCCTCCTACGAGCAGTACTTC. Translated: CASSFVGTASYEQYF.

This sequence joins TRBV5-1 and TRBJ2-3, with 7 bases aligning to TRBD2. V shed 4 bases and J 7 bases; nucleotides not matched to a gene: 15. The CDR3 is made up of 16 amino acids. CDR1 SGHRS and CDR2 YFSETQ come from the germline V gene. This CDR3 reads CASSVRGGSRSYTQYF. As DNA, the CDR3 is TGCGCCAGCAGCGTTCGTGGCGGGAGTAGGAGTTATACGCAGTATTTT.

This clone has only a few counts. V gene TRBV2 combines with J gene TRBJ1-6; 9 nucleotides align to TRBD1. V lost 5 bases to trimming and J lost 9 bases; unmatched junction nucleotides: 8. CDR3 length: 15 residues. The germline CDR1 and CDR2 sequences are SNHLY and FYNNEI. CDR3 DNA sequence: TGTGCCAGCAGTCCCCGGACAGGGGATAGTTCACCCCTCCACTTT. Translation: CASSPRTGDSSPLHF. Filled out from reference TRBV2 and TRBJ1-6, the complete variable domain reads EPEVTQTPSHQVTQMGQEVILRCVPISNHLYFYWYRQILGQKVEFLVSFYNNEISEKSEIFDDQFSVERPDGSNFTLKIRSTKLEDSAMYFCASSPRTGDSSPLHFGNGTRLTVT.

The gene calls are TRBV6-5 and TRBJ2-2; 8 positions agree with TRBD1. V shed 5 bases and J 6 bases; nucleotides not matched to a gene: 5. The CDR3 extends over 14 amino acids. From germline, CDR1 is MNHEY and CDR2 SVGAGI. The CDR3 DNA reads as TGTGCCAGCAGTACAGGGGGTTGGGCCGGGGAGCTGTTTTTT. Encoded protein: CASSTGGWAGELFF.

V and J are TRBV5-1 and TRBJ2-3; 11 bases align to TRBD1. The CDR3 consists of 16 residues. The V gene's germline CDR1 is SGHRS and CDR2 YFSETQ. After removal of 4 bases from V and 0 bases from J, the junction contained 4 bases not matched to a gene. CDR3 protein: CASSVDRGLSTDTQYF. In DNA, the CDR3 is TGCGCCAGCAGCGTGGACAGGGGGCTGAGCACAGATACGCAGTATTTT.

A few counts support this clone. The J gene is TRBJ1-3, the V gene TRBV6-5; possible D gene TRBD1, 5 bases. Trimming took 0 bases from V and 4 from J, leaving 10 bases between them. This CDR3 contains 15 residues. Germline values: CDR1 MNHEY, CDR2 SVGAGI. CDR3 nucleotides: TGTGCCAGCAGTTACTCGGGGACTAACGGAAACACCATATATTTT. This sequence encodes CASSYSGTNGNTIYF.

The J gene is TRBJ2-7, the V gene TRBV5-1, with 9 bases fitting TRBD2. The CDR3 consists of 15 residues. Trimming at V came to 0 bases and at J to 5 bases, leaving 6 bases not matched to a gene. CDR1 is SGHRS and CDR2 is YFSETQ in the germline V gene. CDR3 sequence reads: CASSLGGGRGHEQYF. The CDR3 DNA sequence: TGCGCCAGCAGCTTGGGTGGCGGGAGGGGACACGAGCAGTACTTC.

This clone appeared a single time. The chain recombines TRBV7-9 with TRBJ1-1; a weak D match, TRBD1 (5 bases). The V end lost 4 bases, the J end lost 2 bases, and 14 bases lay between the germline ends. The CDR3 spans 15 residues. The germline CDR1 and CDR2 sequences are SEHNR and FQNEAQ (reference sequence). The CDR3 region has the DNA TGTGCCAGCAGCTATATTGACAGTTACAACACTGAAGCTTTCTTT. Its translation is CASSYIDSYNTEAFF.

The CDR3 spells CASIGPAKNIQYF. CDR3 bases: TGTGCCAGCATTGGCCCAGCCAAAAACATTCAGTACTTC. V gene TRBV28 combines with J gene TRBJ2-4, with D hard to call. Germline V gene data show CDR1 as MDHEN and CDR2 as SYDVKM. Trimming left V 7 bases short and J 0 bases short, with 7 bases between. This CDR3 is built from 13 residues. The entire variable domain, with the rest obtained from reference TRBV28 and TRBJ2-4, is as follows: DVKVTQSSRYLVKRTGEKVFLECVQDMDHENMFWYRQDPGLGLRLIYFSYDVKMKEKGDIPEGYSVSREKKERFSLILESASTNQTSMYLCASIGPAKNIQYFGAGTRLSVL.

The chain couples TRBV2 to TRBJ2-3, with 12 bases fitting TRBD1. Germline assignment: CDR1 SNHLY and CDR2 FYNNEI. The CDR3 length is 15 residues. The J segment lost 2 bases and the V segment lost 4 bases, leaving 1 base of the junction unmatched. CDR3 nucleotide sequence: TGTGCCAGCAGTGGGGACAGGGGGCACACAGATACGCAGTATTTT. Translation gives CASSGDRGHTDTQYF.

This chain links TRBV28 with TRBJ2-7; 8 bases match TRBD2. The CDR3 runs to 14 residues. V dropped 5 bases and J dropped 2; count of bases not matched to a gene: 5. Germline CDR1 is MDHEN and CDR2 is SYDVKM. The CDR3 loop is CASSRTSSAYEQYF. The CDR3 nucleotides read TGTGCCAGCAGTCGGACTAGCAGTGCCTACGAGCAGTACTTC.

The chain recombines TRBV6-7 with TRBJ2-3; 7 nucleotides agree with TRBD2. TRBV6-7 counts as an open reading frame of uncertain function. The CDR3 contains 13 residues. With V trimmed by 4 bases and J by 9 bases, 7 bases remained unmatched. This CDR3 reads CASSLTSEDTQYF. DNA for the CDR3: TGTGCCAGCAGTTTAACTAGCGAAGACACGCAGTATTTT.

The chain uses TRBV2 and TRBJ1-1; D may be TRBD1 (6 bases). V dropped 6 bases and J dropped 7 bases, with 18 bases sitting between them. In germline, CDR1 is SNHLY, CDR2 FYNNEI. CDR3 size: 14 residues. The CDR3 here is CASRRTGYRSEAFF. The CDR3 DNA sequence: TGTGCCAGCAGGAGAACAGGGTACCGGAGTGAAGCTTTCTTT.

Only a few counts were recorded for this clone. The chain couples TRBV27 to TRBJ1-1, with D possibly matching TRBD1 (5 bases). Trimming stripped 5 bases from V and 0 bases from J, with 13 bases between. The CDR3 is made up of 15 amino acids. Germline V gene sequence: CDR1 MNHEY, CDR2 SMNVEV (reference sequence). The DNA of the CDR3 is TGTGCCAGCAGTCCCGACAGAAGAATGAACACTGAAGCTTTCTTT. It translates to CASSPDRRMNTEAFF.

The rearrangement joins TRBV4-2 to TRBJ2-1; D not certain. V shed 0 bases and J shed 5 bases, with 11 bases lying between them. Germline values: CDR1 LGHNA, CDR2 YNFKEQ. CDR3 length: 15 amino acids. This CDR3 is CASSQDMSFHNEQFF. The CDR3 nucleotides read TGTGCCAGCAGCCAAGACATGAGTTTCCACAATGAGCAGTTCTTC.